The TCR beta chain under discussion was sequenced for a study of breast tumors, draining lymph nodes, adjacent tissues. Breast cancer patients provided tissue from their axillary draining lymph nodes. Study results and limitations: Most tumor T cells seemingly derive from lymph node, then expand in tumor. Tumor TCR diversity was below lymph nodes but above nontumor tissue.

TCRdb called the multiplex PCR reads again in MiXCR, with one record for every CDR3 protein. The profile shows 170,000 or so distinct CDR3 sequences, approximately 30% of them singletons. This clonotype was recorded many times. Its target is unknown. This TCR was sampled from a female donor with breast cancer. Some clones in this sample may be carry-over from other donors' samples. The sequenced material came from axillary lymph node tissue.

The CDR3 spells CASSEGQGGIYEQYF. The CDR3 nucleotides read TGTGCCAGCAGTGAAGGACAGGGAGGGATCTACGAGCAGTACTTC. The chain couples TRBV2 to TRBJ2-7, with D perhaps TRBD1 or TRBD2 (7 bases each). CDR3 length: 15 residues. Trimming shortened V by 1 base and J by 3 bases, and 13 bases separated the two germline ends. Germline V gene sequence: CDR1 SNHLY, CDR2 FYNNEI.